This passage covers 10 T cell receptor beta chains from one sample sequenced in a study of control samples from healthy donors and cancer patients. TCRdb keeps only in-frame clones here, not all; method: immunoSEQ multiplex PCR. This table has just over 15,000 clones, around 87% appearing once. Material: PBMCs. These receptors came from a woman in her seventies with colorectal cancer.

The V gene is TRBV4-3, the J gene TRBJ1-4; D is perhaps TRBD1 (5 bases). The CDR3 covers 15 residues. The V end lost 7 bases, the J end lost 3 bases, and 15 bases lay between the germline ends. Germline assignment: CDR1 LGHNA and CDR2 YSLEER. CDR3 DNA sequence: TGCGCCAGCAAATGGCGGGACGAGCCTAATGAAAAACTGTTTTTT. This codes for CASKWRDEPNEKLFF.

The V gene is TRBV7-8, the J gene TRBJ1-4; D may be TRBD1 (6 bases). CDR1 is SGHVS and CDR2 is FQNEAQ in the germline V gene. CDR3 length: 14 amino acids. Between the trimmed V and J ends, which lost 4 bases and 7 bases, there was a span of 13 bases. CDR3 sequence reads: CASSSQGGSEKLFF. The CDR3 DNA reads as TGTGCCAGCAGCTCACAGGGCGGGAGTGAAAAACTGTTTTTT.

The J gene is TRBJ2-7, the V gene TRBV7-2; 13 bases fit TRBD2. This CDR3 comprises 15 residues. Germline CDR1 reads SGHTA; CDR2 reads FQGNSA. V dropped 5 bases and J dropped 6; count of bases not matched to a gene: 7. The CDR3 reads CASSPSRTSGSEQYF. The CDR3 region has the DNA TGTGCCAGCAGCCCGAGCCGGACTAGCGGGAGCGAGCAGTACTTC.

This clone was counted a single time. This rearrangement joins TRBV6-1 to TRBJ2-1; weak D call: TRBD2 (5 bases). The length of the CDR3 is 15 residues. Germline CDR1 MNHNS, CDR2 SASEGT. V was shortened by 1 base and J by 2 bases, with 9 bases between the two germline ends. The CDR3 DNA sequence: TGTGCCAGCAGTGAAGACCCGGGAACCTACAATGAGCAGTTCTTC. Translation gives CASSEDPGTYNEQFF.

The rearrangement links TRBV4-3 to TRBJ2-1; no reliable D call. The CDR3 runs to 14 residues. Germline V gene lookup returns CDR1 LGHNA and CDR2 YSLEER. V dropped 0 bases and J dropped 5 bases, with 8 bases sitting between them. DNA for the CDR3: TGCGCCAGCAGCCAAGAGTGGTCCAACAATGAGCAGTTCTTC. Encoded protein: CASSQEWSNNEQFF.

The rearrangement links TRBV15 to TRBJ2-7, with TRBD2 identical over 13 bases. With 2 bases clipped from V and 7 bases from J, the junction kept 14 bases outside the gene matches. Germline lookup yields CDR1 LNHNV and CDR2 YYDKDF (reference sequence). This CDR3 spans 18 amino acids. CDR3 protein: CATSRRGPGLAGHWEQYF. As DNA, the CDR3 is TGTGCCACCAGCAGACGTGGCCCGGGACTAGCGGGGCACTGGGAGCAGTACTTC.

The chain couples TRBV7-2 to TRBJ1-2; D gene unclear. Germline CDR1 SGHTA, CDR2 FQGNSA. Trimming stripped 5 bases from V and 0 bases from J, with 10 bases between. The CDR3 sequence is 14 residues long. CDR3 bases: TGTGCCAGCAGCCCTACCCCATCTAACTATGGCTACACCTTC. It specifies CASSPTPSNYGYTF.

V gene TRBV6-6 combines with J gene TRBJ2-7, with 7 bases matching TRBD1. V lost 7 bases and J lost 2; bases outside the gene matches: 8. CDR3 size: 14 residues. Per the germline V gene, CDR1 is MNHNY and CDR2 is SVGAGI (reference sequence). CDR3 sequence reads: CASTKGQAPYEQYF. CDR3 DNA: TGTGCCAGCACTAAAGGACAGGCCCCCTACGAGCAGTACTTC.

V gene TRBV15 combines with J gene TRBJ2-2; TRBD2 might be the D (5 bases). Germline V CDR1 and CDR2: LNHNV, YYDKDF (reference sequence). CDR3 size: 17 residues. The V end lost 0 bases, the J end lost 3 bases, and 14 bases lay between the germline ends. CDR3 in DNA: TGTGCCACCAGCAGAGAGCTAGCTGGGGTCGACACCGGGGAGCTGTTTTTT. Translated: CATSRELAGVDTGELFF.

V usage is TRBV5-1 and J usage is TRBJ2-7, with 9 bases matching TRBD2. The CDR3 runs to 15 residues. CDR1 and CDR2 (germline): SGHRS, YFSETQ. Trimming took 3 bases from V and 3 from J; bases not matched to a gene: 7. CDR3 protein: CASSWAAGGIYEQYF. CDR3 bases: TGCGCCAGCAGCTGGGCGGCGGGGGGGATCTACGAGCAGTACTTC.